The subject of this entry is one T cell receptor (beta chain). The source of the sample is a study of shared clonotypes between healthy human individuals. Assay used: immunoSEQ multiplex PCR; TCRdb lists only in-frame clones, some missing. The sample has 2 million to 2.5 million clones, approximately 96% seen once. Trimming shortened V by 1 base and J by 2 bases, and 10 bases separated the two germline ends. The CDR3 loop spans 15 amino acids. CDR1 is SGHAT and CDR2 is FQNNGV in the germline V gene. The TCR sequence derives from a man aged 18 to 29 in good health. Sequencing was carried out using naive CD4+ T cells sorted from blood. Subset given: CD45RA+ positively selected. The gene calls are TRBV11-2 and TRBJ2-3; D may be TRBD1 or TRBD2 (5 bases each). The DNA of the CDR3 is TGTGCCAGCAGCTTAGTGGGGGAACACACAGATACGCAGTATTTT. Amino acids: CASSLVGEHTDTQYF.